Listed here is a single TCR beta chain. The data belong to a study of blood T cell repertoires in COVID-19. Study-level information: The study drew acute and convalescent COVID-19 samples from the United States, Italy and Spain. PBMCs, B-cell-depleted T cells, or T cells were the source of the cDNA or gDNA that made up the material.

The Seattle patients, enrolled during active infection, were followed longitudinally. In the study's own analysis: Amplification of reference gene primers provided the estimated nucleated cell counts. The table came from immunoSEQ multiplex PCR; TCRdb's copy has only in-frame clones and leaves some out. That table gives V, J and clone size, and the DNA gave D and trimming. The data hold a few hundred thousand clones, with approximately 90% observed a single time. Trimming cost V 4 bases and J 5 bases, with 14 bases left between them. Germline values: CDR1 SNHLY, CDR2 FYNNEI. The CDR3 contains 14 residues.

The sequencing input was peripheral blood. This clonotype was obtained from a woman aged 45-65 years with COVID-19, enrolled during active disease. The chain couples TRBV2 to TRBJ2-5, with D possibly being TRBD2 (7 bases). The CDR3, as DNA: TGTGCCAGCAGTGTCGCGGGGGCAGTGGAGACCCAGTACTTC. Its protein product is CASSVAGAVETQYF.